A single sample gave rise to the 20 T cell receptor beta chains below, sequenced in a study of OX40 agonist ivuxolimab in advanced cancers. The library was generated by the immunoSEQ multiplex PCR assay. What TCRdb holds here is the immuneACCESS table cut down to in-frame rearrangements. Part of the clones is not present; checked against another copy, under half of the missing clones reflect an unresolved V gene, and the others are unexplained. The sample data list around 63,000 clones, and about 90% of these were observed just once. The ten largest clones capture 20% to 25% of the sample. The input for sequencing was CD4+ or CD8+ T cells sorted from blood, taken in a trial of the OX40 agonist ivuxolimab. These receptor sequences come from an adult with an advanced solid tumor such as melanoma, head and neck, liver or kidney cancer.

The chain is built from TRBV28 and TRBJ2-3; 7 nucleotides line up with TRBD2. With 3 bases clipped from V and 9 bases from J, the junction kept 9 bases outside the gene matches. This CDR3 is built from 14 residues. The germline gives CDR1 MDHEN, CDR2 SYDVKM. This CDR3 reads CASSLAGDGATQYF. CDR3 in DNA: TGTGCCAGCAGTTTGGCGGGAGATGGTGCGACGCAGTATTTT.

This sequence joins TRBV4-3 and TRBJ2-1; TRBD2 aligns across 7 bases. Trimming cost V 3 bases and J 2 bases; bases outside gene matches: 4. This CDR3 region has 15 residues. Germline loops: CDR1 LGHNA, CDR2 YSLEER. In nucleotides, the CDR3 is TGCGCCAGCAGCCAGGGCGGGGGACCCTACAATGAGCAGTTCTTC. This codes for CASSQGGGPYNEQFF.

The V and J genes are TRBV28 and TRBJ2-5; weak D call: TRBD1 (6 bases). Between the trimmed V and J ends, which lost 6 bases and 7 bases, there was a span of 12 bases. Germline V gives CDR1 MDHEN, CDR2 SYDVKM. The CDR3 loop spans 12 amino acids. For the CDR3, the DNA is TGTGCCAGCAGCTCGGACAGCCCGACCCAGTACTTC. It encodes CASSSDSPTQYF.

The chain couples TRBV9 to TRBJ2-2; a weak D match, TRBD1 (6 bases). Germline CDR1 is SGDLS and CDR2 is YYNGEE. The CDR3 has 16 amino acids. The V gene lost 5 bases and the J gene lost 5 bases, with 19 bases spanning the gap. The CDR3 bases are TGTGCCAGCAGTCCAGGCGGCAGGGGAGTAACCGGGGAGCTGTTTTTT. Its translation: CASSPGGRGVTGELFF.

This chain links TRBV2 with TRBJ2-7; 8 bases fit TRBD1. CDR3 length: 15 amino acids. Looked up from germline, CDR1 is SNHLY and CDR2 is FYNNEI. Losses at the gene ends were 6 bases for V and 3 bases for J; bases not matched to a gene: 10. The CDR3 region is CASSSTGTGYYEQYF. In DNA, the CDR3 is TGTGCCAGCAGCTCCACCGGGACAGGTTACTACGAGCAGTACTTC.

The rearrangement links TRBV11-2 to TRBJ2-7; the match to TRBD1 covers 7 bases. The CDR3 has 16 residues. Germline CDR1 and CDR2: SGHAT and FQNNGV. V gave up 5 bases and J gave up 0 bases; unmatched junction bases: 10. The CDR3 reads CASSRSGQAISYEQYF. The CDR3 nucleotides are TGTGCCAGCAGCCGCAGCGGACAGGCCATCTCCTACGAGCAGTACTTC.

The chain couples TRBV7-6 to TRBJ2-1; TRBD1 agrees at 8 bases. The junction had 7 bases not matched to a gene; V was cut back by 5 bases and J by 7 bases. There are 14 residues in the CDR3. Germline CDR1 reads SGHVS; CDR2 reads FNYEAQ. CDR3 DNA sequence: TGTGCCAGCAGCGGCCGGGACAGGTGGAATGAGCAGTTCTTC. It codes for CASSGRDRWNEQFF. Drawing the rest from reference TRBV7-6 and TRBJ2-1, the complete variable domain is GAGVSQSPRYKVTKRGQDVALRCDPISGHVSLYWYRQALGQGPEFLTYFNYEAQQDKSGLPNDRFSAERPEGSISTLTIQRTEQRDSAMYRCASSGRDRWNEQFFGPGTRLTVL.

Only one count was recorded for this clone. The CDR3 loop reads CASSFGGVQGQFF. The CDR3, as DNA: TGTGCCAGCAGTTTTGGAGGGGTACAGGGGCAGTTCTTC. The genes are TRBV27 and TRBJ2-1, with D perhaps matching TRBD1 or TRBD2 (6 bases each). V lost 3 bases and J 12 bases, leaving 15 bases between the germline ends. This CDR3 contains 13 residues. Germline V gives CDR1 MNHEY, CDR2 SMNVEV (reference sequence).

The rearrangement links TRBV7-9 to TRBJ2-7; D possibly uses TRBD1 or TRBD2 (5 bases each). Trimming shortened V by 3 bases and J by 0 bases, and 6 bases separated the two germline ends. The V gene's germline CDR1 is SEHNR and CDR2 FQNEAQ (reference sequence). This CDR3 is built from 13 residues. CDR3 region: CASSLGVSYEQYF. As DNA, the CDR3 is TGTGCCAGCAGCTTGGGGGTCTCCTACGAGCAGTACTTC.

The chain has TRBV9 and TRBJ2-7, with 13 positions matching TRBD2. J was trimmed by 5 bases and V by 0 bases; bases with no gene match: 5. Per germline, CDR1 SGDLS and CDR2 YYNGEE. This CDR3 comprises 16 residues. CDR3 sequence reads: CASSVALAGGVHEQYF. The CDR3 nucleotides are TGTGCCAGCAGCGTAGCACTAGCGGGAGGGGTCCACGAGCAGTACTTC.

The chain uses TRBV9 and TRBJ2-1; 9 bases are shared with TRBD2. Germline lookup yields CDR1 SGDLS and CDR2 YYNGEE. The CDR3 runs 16 residues. J lost 3 bases, V lost 0 bases, and 4 bases had no gene match. CDR3 nucleotide sequence: TGTGCCAGCAGCGTAGGGGGTAGCGGGAGCTACAATGAGCAGTTCTTC. Its protein product is CASSVGGSGSYNEQFF.

The CDR3 loop is CASSSSSGEGNEQYF. In DNA form, the CDR3 reads TGTGCCAGCAGCTCATCTAGCGGGGAGGGCAACGAGCAGTACTTC. This chain joins TRBV11-3 and TRBJ2-7; TRBD2 agrees at 9 bases. Looked up from germline, CDR1 is SGHNT and CDR2 is YENEEA. V was pared by 4 bases and J by 5 bases, with 9 bases of the junction left unmatched. The CDR3 extends over 15 amino acids.

V usage is TRBV13 and J usage is TRBJ2-2; D not resolved. Germline-derived CDR1 and CDR2 are PRHDT and FYEKMQ (reference sequence). With 0 bases removed from V and 2 bases from J, the gap between germline ends came to 1 base. CDR3 size: 13 residues. Written as DNA, the CDR3 is TGTGCCAGCAGCTTAGGCAACACCGGGGAGCTGTTTTTT. Its translation is CASSLGNTGELFF.

This clone has a handful of counts. The chain has TRBV6-1 and TRBJ2-3, with D possibly TRBD2 on 5 matching bases. V lost 4 bases, J lost 6 bases, and 14 bases lay in between. This CDR3 contains 14 residues. The germline V gene has CDR1 MNHNS and CDR2 SASEGT. The CDR3 is CASSGGQDTDTQYF. CDR3 bases: TGTGCCAGCAGTGGAGGGCAGGATACGGATACGCAGTATTTT.

The chain recombines TRBV27 with TRBJ2-3, with D perhaps TRBD2 (5 bases). The CDR3 is made up of 13 amino acids. V was cut by 3 bases and J by 11 bases, with 15 bases left in between. The germline CDR1 and CDR2 sequences are MNHEY and SMNVEV (reference sequence). The CDR3, as DNA: TGTGCCAGCAGTTTCTTTTCGGCGGACTGGCAGTATTTT. Translation gives CASSFFSADWQYF.

This clone showed up just once. The rearrangement uses TRBV28 and TRBJ2-7, with 10 bases that match TRBD1. The germline V gene has CDR1 MDHEN and CDR2 SYDVKM. Trimming took 4 bases from V and 0 from J; bases not matched to a gene: 9. The CDR3 loop spans 17 amino acids. CDR3 amino acids: CASSSPGDRGPSYEQYF. CDR3 DNA sequence: TGTGCCAGCAGTTCCCCCGGGGACAGGGGTCCCTCCTACGAGCAGTACTTC.

The chain is built from TRBV7-6 and TRBJ2-7; D is possibly TRBD2 (5 bases). Germline V gene sequence: CDR1 SGHVS, CDR2 FNYEAQ. V lost 4 bases and J lost 5, with 18 bases in between. The CDR3 runs 15 residues. CDR3 in amino acids: CASSSGWSANHEQYF. The CDR3 DNA is TGTGCCAGCAGCTCGGGGTGGTCGGCGAACCACGAGCAGTACTTC.

This CDR3 reads CASSYSIGYEQYF. CDR3 nucleotides: TGTGCCAGCAGTTACAGTATCGGCTACGAGCAGTACTTC. The rearrangement uses TRBV6-6 and TRBJ2-7; D unresolved. The germline gives CDR1 MNHNY, CDR2 SVGAGI (reference sequence). Trimming took off 2 bases at V and 3 bases at J, with 8 bases between the two ends. CDR3 size: 13 residues.

The chain couples TRBV6-5 to TRBJ1-1, with D unresolved. V lost 7 bases to trimming and J lost 3 bases, with 15 bases between them. The CDR3 extends over 14 amino acids. Germline CDR1 MNHEY, CDR2 SVGAGI. For the CDR3, the DNA is TGTGCCAGCAACCCCCGGGCAGCTCACACTGAAGCTTTCTTT. This sequence encodes CASNPRAAHTEAFF.

This clone was counted a few times. The V gene is TRBV19, the J gene TRBJ1-1; D ambiguous. Trimming removed 5 bases at V and 4 bases at J, with 11 bases between. The CDR3 spans 13 residues. Germline CDR1 is LNHDA and CDR2 is SQIVND (reference sequence). CDR3 bases: TGTGCCAGTAGTGCCTCAGGTATCACTGAAGCTTTCTTT. Translation gives CASSASGITEAFF.